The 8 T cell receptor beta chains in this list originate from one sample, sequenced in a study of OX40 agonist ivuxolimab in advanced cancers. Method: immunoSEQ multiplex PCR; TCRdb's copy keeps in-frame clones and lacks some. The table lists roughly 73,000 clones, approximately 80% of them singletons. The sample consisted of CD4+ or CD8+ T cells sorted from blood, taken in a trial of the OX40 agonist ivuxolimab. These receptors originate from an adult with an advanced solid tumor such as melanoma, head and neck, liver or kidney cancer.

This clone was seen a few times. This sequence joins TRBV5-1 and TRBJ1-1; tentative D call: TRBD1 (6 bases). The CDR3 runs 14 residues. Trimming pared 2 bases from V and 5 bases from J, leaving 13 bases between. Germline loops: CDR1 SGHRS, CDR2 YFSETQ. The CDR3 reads CASSFSQGRTEAFF. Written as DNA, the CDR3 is TGCGCCAGCAGCTTTAGTCAGGGGCGTACTGAAGCTTTCTTT.

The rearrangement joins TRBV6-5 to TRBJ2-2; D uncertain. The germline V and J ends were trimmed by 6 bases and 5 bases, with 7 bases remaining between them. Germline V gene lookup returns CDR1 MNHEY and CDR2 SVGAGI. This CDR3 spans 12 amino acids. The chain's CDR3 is CASRTETGELFF. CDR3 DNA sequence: TGTGCCAGCAGAACAGAGACCGGGGAGCTGTTTTTT.

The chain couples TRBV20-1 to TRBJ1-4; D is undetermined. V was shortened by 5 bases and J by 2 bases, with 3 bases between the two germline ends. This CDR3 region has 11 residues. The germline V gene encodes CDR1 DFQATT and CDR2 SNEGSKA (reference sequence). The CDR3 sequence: CSAVTNEKLFF. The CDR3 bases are TGCAGTGCTGTGACTAATGAAAAACTGTTTTTT.

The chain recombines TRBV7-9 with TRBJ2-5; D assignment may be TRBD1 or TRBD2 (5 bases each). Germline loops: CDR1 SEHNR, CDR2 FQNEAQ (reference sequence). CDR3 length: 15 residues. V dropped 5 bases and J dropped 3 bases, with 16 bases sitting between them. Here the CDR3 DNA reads TGTGCCAGCAGCCGATCGGGGACCAGGGAAGAGACCCAGTACTTC. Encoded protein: CASSRSGTREETQYF.

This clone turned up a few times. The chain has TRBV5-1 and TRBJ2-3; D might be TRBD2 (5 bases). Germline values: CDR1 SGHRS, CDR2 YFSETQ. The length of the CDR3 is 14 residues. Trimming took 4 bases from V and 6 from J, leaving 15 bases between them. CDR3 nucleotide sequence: TGCGCCAGCAGCCAGGCCACGCCGGGGGATACGCAGTATTTT. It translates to CASSQATPGDTQYF.

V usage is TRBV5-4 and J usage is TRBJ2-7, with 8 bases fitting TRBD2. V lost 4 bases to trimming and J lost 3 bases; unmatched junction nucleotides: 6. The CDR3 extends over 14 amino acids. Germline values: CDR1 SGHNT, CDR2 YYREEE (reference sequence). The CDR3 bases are TGTGCCAGCAGCCGCCGGACTAGCCGCTACGAGCAGTACTTC. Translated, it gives CASSRRTSRYEQYF.

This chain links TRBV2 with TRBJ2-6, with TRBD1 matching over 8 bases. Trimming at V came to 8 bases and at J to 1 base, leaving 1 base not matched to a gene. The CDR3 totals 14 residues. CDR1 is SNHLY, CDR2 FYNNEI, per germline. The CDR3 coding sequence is TGTGCCAGCGGGGACAGGTCTGGGGCCAACGTCCTGACTTTC. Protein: CASGDRSGANVLTF.

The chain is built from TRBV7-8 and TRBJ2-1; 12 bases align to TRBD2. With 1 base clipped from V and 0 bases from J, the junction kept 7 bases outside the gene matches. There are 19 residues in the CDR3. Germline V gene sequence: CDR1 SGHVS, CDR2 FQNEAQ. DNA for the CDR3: TGTGCCAGCAGCTTAGGGTCTCTAGCGGGGGGGAGCTCCTACAATGAGCAGTTCTTC. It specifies CASSLGSLAGGSSYNEQFF. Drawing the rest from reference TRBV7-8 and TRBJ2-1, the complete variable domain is GAGVSQSPRYKVAKRGQDVALRCDPISGHVSLFWYQQALGQGPEFLTYFQNEAQLDKSGLPSDRFFAERPEGSVSTLKIQRTQQEDSAVYLCASSLGSLAGGSSYNEQFFGPGTRLTVL.